These 21 T cell receptor beta chains were sequenced from one sample in a study of blood T cell repertoires in COVID-19. TCRdb's copy holds only in-frame clones and misses some; the assay was immunoSEQ multiplex PCR. This table has 300,000 to 350,000 clones, 90% to 95% appearing once. Input material: PBMCs or T cells enriched from blood (not recorded which). All receptors derive from a woman under 40 who had been exposed to COVID-19.

The chain has TRBV7-9 and TRBJ1-4, with unresolved D. Germline CDR1 is SEHNR and CDR2 is FQNEAQ (reference sequence). CDR3 length equals 10 residues. The V and J ends lost 10 bases and 7 bases respectively, with 7 bases between them. The chain's CDR3 is CATAGEKLFF. DNA of the CDR3: TGTGCCACTGCCGGTGAAAAACTGTTTTTT. The full variable domain, rest sourced from reference TRBV7-9 and TRBJ1-4, is DTGVSQNPRHKITKRGQNVTFRCDPISEHNRLYWYRQTLGQGPEFLTYFQNEAQLEKSRLLSDRFSAERPKGSFSTLEIQRTEQGDSAMYLCATAGEKLFFGSGTQLSVL.

This sequence joins TRBV11-2 and TRBJ2-1; a weak D match, TRBD2 (6 bases). V was clipped by 2 bases and J by 1 base, with 18 bases between them. The CDR3 runs 18 residues. Germline CDR1 is SGHAT and CDR2 is FQNNGV. The CDR3 loop reads CASSLYSWRAGSYNEQFF. CDR3 bases: TGTGCCAGCAGCTTATATTCGTGGAGGGCAGGATCCTACAATGAGCAGTTCTTC. Based on the CDR3 plus reference TRBV11-2 and TRBJ2-1, the full variable domain is EAGVAQSPRYKIIEKRQSVAFWCNPISGHATLYWYQQILGQGPKLLIQFQNNGVVDDSQLPKDRFSAERLKGVDSTLKIQPAKLEDSAVYLCASSLYSWRAGSYNEQFFGPGTRLTVL.

The chain has TRBV19 and TRBJ1-5, with D possibly matching TRBD1 (6 bases). The CDR3 contains 17 residues. From germline, CDR1 is LNHDA and CDR2 SQIVND (reference sequence). With 6 bases removed from V and 4 bases from J, the gap between germline ends came to 22 bases. DNA of the CDR3: TGTGCCAGTAGCAGAGGGACAAGGGACCGCGGTAATCAGCCCCAGCATTTT. Translating gives CASSRGTRDRGNQPQHF.

V gene TRBV19 combines with J gene TRBJ1-6, with D unclear. The CDR3 sequence is 12 residues long. Trimming removed 3 bases from V and 14 bases from J, with 11 bases in between. Germline assignment: CDR1 LNHDA and CDR2 SQIVND (reference sequence). The CDR3, as DNA: TGTGCCAGTAGTATGCTTTCTGCGGCCCTCCACTTT. It is translated as CASSMLSAALHF.

The gene calls are TRBV10-3 and TRBJ1-1; 10 bases are shared with TRBD1. The J segment lost 1 base and the V segment lost 6 bases, leaving 11 bases of the junction unmatched. The CDR3 covers 17 residues. CDR1 is ENHRY, CDR2 SYGVKD, per germline. CDR3 residues: CAIRKNLGTGENTEAFF. CDR3 bases: TGTGCCATCAGGAAGAACCTCGGGACAGGGGAGAACACTGAAGCTTTCTTT.

In nucleotides, the CDR3 is TGTGCCAGCAGCTTACAAAGGGGCGACTATGGCTACACCTTC. Translated: CASSLQRGDYGYTF. J is TRBJ1-2 and V is TRBV7-2; D might be TRBD1 (5 bases). Trimming took 2 bases from V and 3 from J, leaving 10 bases between them. From germline, CDR1 is SGHTA and CDR2 FQGNSA. The length of the CDR3 is 14 residues.

The chain employs TRBV5-1 and TRBJ2-3, with D unresolved. V was pared by 4 bases and J by 0 bases, with 12 bases between. The length of the CDR3 is 15 residues. Germline V lookup: CDR1 SGHRS, CDR2 YFSETQ. The CDR3 region is CASSRSRVSTDTQYF. Here the CDR3 DNA reads TGCGCCAGCAGCAGATCTCGAGTTAGCACAGATACGCAGTATTTT.

This rearrangement joins TRBV2 to TRBJ2-7; a weak D match, TRBD1 (6 bases). The CDR3 has 14 residues. Looked up from germline, CDR1 is SNHLY and CDR2 is FYNNEI. The V and J ends lost 2 bases and 4 bases respectively, with 12 bases between them. CDR3 amino acids: CASSEQQGRYEQYF. In nucleotides, the CDR3 is TGTGCCAGCAGTGAACAACAGGGAAGGTACGAGCAGTACTTC.

The chain employs TRBV7-2 and TRBJ1-6; tentative D call: TRBD1 (5 bases). V lost 0 bases and J lost 5, with 8 bases in between. There are 15 residues in the CDR3. CDR1 and CDR2 from the germline V gene are SGHTA and FQGNSA. The CDR3 coding sequence is TGTGCCAGCAGCTTAGCTGGCAGGGATAATTCACCCCTCCACTTT. It encodes CASSLAGRDNSPLHF.

The chain combines TRBV3-1 (or the pseudogene TRBV3-2) with TRBJ1-2; maybe TRBD1 (5 bases). The V end was cut by 4 bases, the J end by 6 bases, with 9 bases between. The CDR3 runs to 12 residues. From germline, CDR1 is LGHDT and CDR2 YNNKEL (reference sequence). The CDR3 sequence is CASSPRGDGYTF. The CDR3, as DNA: TGTGCCAGCAGCCCCCGGGGGGATGGCTACACCTTC.

The rearrangement links TRBV9 to TRBJ1-4; maybe TRBD1 (6 bases). The CDR3 has 14 residues. With 7 bases removed from V and 2 bases from J, the gap between germline ends came to 12 bases. Germline CDR1 SGDLS, CDR2 YYNGEE. DNA of the CDR3: TGTGCCAGCCAACAGGGACCGACTAATGAAAAACTGTTTTTT. Amino acid sequence: CASQQGPTNEKLFF.

The gene calls are TRBV6-5 and TRBJ1-1, with D possibly TRBD1 on 5 matching bases. CDR3 length equals 12 residues. Germline V gene sequence: CDR1 MNHEY, CDR2 SVGAGI. Trimming took 2 bases from V and 11 from J, leaving 12 bases between them. CDR3 residues: CASSYRRGIAFF. CDR3 sequence (DNA): TGTGCCAGCAGTTACCGGAGGGGTATTGCTTTCTTT.

This clone was observed once. V usage is TRBV4-3 and J usage is TRBJ1-2, with TRBD1 matching over 8 bases. The CDR3 is 14 amino acids. CDR1 and CDR2 from the germline V gene are LGHNA and YSLEER. V trimming: 4 bases; J trimming: 4 bases; junction bases outside the gene matches: 5. The CDR3 is CASSPGQASYGYTF. CDR3 DNA sequence: TGCGCCAGCAGCCCGGGACAGGCGAGCTATGGCTACACCTTC.

V usage is TRBV4-2 and J usage is TRBJ2-7; D call uncertain. Germline lookup yields CDR1 LGHNA and CDR2 YNFKEQ. V lost 0 bases and J lost 1, with 7 bases in between. The CDR3 runs 14 residues. Here the CDR3 DNA reads TGTGCCAGCAGCCAAGAACGGGTTTCCTACGAGCAGTACTTC. As protein: CASSQERVSYEQYF.

The gene calls are TRBV5-1 and TRBJ2-7, with D possibly matching TRBD2 (5 bases). V shed 2 bases and J shed 3 bases, with 12 bases lying between them. Per the germline V gene, CDR1 is SGHRS and CDR2 is YFSETQ. The CDR3 totals 14 residues. In DNA form, the CDR3 reads TGCGCCAGCAGCTTAGGCGGAGGCGTCTACGAGCAGTACTTC. Protein: CASSLGGGVYEQYF.

The rearrangement links TRBV5-1 to TRBJ1-6; 9 bases agree with TRBD1. The V gene end was trimmed by 4 bases and the J gene end by 9 bases; junction bases not matched to a gene: 8. Germline V CDR1 and CDR2: SGHRS, YFSETQ. CDR3 size: 15 residues. The CDR3 spells CASSQTTGGTSPLHF. CDR3 coding DNA: TGCGCCAGCAGCCAAACTACAGGGGGCACTTCACCCCTCCACTTT.

Here the CDR3 DNA reads TGCGCCAGCAGCCAACAGGACTCGGTAGATACGCAGTATTTT. It translates to CASSQQDSVDTQYF. This rearrangement joins TRBV4-3 to TRBJ2-3; possible D gene TRBD2, 5 bases. The CDR3 has 14 residues. Germline V gene sequence: CDR1 LGHNA, CDR2 YSLEER. Trimming removed 2 bases at V and 5 bases at J, with 11 bases between.

The rearrangement joins TRBV7-9 to TRBJ2-7; tentatively, D is TRBD1 (8 bases). CDR3 length: 15 amino acids. V was pared by 5 bases and J by 3 bases, with 17 bases between. Germline V lookup: CDR1 SEHNR, CDR2 FQNEAQ (reference sequence). The CDR3 is CASSGAGQEVYEQYF. The CDR3 DNA reads as TGTGCCAGCAGCGGAGCGGGACAGGAGGTCTACGAGCAGTACTTC.

The chain uses TRBV20-1 and TRBJ1-2, with a tentative D call TRBD1 (5 bases). Germline V lookup: CDR1 DFQATT, CDR2 SNEGSKA (reference sequence). The CDR3 covers 11 residues. V lost 5 bases to trimming and J lost 8 bases, with 12 bases between them. In DNA form, the CDR3 reads TGCAGTGCTCAGGGAATAAGCGGCTACACCTTC. Protein sequence: CSAQGISGYTF.

This chain links TRBV7-9 with TRBJ1-2; D unresolved. Germline CDR1 is SEHNR and CDR2 is FQNEAQ (reference sequence). The CDR3 contains 13 residues. Deletions cut 4 bases from V and 4 bases from J, with 10 bases between. The CDR3 region is CASSSGPLYGYTF. For the CDR3, the DNA is TGTGCCAGCAGCTCAGGCCCCCTCTATGGCTACACCTTC. The full variable domain, rest sourced from reference TRBV7-9 and TRBJ1-2, is DTGVSQNPRHKITKRGQNVTFRCDPISEHNRLYWYRQTLGQGPEFLTYFQNEAQLEKSRLLSDRFSAERPKGSFSTLEIQRTEQGDSAMYLCASSSGPLYGYTFGSGTRLTVV.

V is TRBV29-1 and J is TRBJ2-1, with TRBD1 identical over 8 bases. Germline V CDR1 and CDR2: SQVTM, ANQGSEA. This CDR3 spans 17 amino acids. Germline trimming cut 4 bases from V and 0 bases from J; bases unmatched to any gene: 11. CDR3 bases: TGCAGCGTTGTTAGTCGGACAGGGCGAAACTCCTACAATGAGCAGTTCTTC. Encoded protein: CSVVSRTGRNSYNEQFF.